A selection of T cell receptor beta chains follows, all from one sample in a study of CD8+ T cells in alopecia areata. Clones were read by immunoSEQ multiplex PCR, and TCRdb kept only the in-frame ones, dropping some. Of under 300,000 clones in the sample, under 70% were seen once. Source: CD4+ T cells sorted from blood, taken at week 0. These receptors originate from a human donor with alopecia areata. Each CDR3 is given with its conserved first and last residue. D genes are given only for firm matches. Not all rows give a size; the values are once, few, many and, for expanded clones, a class.

J: TRBJ2-2; size: .; V: TRBV25-1; D: TRBD1; DNA: TGTGCCAGCCGGCAGGGGGTTGGACGGACCGGGGAGCTGTTTTTT; CDR3: CASRQGVGRTGELFF
J: TRBJ2-5; size: few; V: TRBV14; D: TRBD2; DNA: TGTGCCAGCAGCCAAGAGGGACTAGTCCCAGAGACCCAGTACTTC; CDR3: CASSQEGLVPETQYF
J: TRBJ2-7; size: .; V: TRBV4-3; D: TRBD1; DNA: TGCGCCAGCAGCCACCGACAGGGGGTACAGTACGAGCAGTACTTC; CDR3: CASSHRQGVQYEQYF
J: TRBJ2-5; size: .; V: TRBV6-1; D: .; DNA: TGTGCCAGCAGTGGTCCCGAGTTACGGACCCAGTACTTC; CDR3: CASSGPELRTQYF
J: TRBJ2-3; size: .; V: TRBV29-1; D: .; DNA: TGCAGCGTTGCGAACAGGGGAGGAGATACGCAGTATTTT; CDR3: CSVANRGGDTQYF
J: TRBJ2-1; size: .; V: TRBV7-2; D: .; DNA: TGTGCCAGCAGCTTAGTTGGAGCACAACAGTTCTTC; CDR3: CASSLVGAQQFF
J: TRBJ1-4; size: .; V: TRBV29-1; D: .; DNA: TGCAGCGTTCGACATGGGGAAAAACTGTTTTTT; CDR3: CSVRHGEKLFF
J: TRBJ2-7; size: .; V: TRBV29-1; D: .; DNA: TGCAGCGCGGGGGGACATTCCTACGAGCAGTACTTC; CDR3: CSAGGHSYEQYF
J: TRBJ1-2; size: once; V: TRBV19; D: .; DNA: TGTGCCAGTAGTCCCAGGGGTGCTGGCTACACCTTC; CDR3: CASSPRGAGYTF
J: TRBJ2-7; size: few; V: TRBV29-1; D: .; DNA: TGCAGCGTTCTTCGACGGGACTACGAGCAGTACTTC; CDR3: CSVLRRDYEQYF
J: TRBJ2-1; size: .; V: TRBV29-1; D: TRBD2; DNA: TGCAGCCTCCGGGGGGGCGTCTACAATGAGCAGTTCTTC; CDR3: CSLRGGVYNEQFF
J: TRBJ1-1; size: .; V: TRBV11-2; D: .; DNA: TGTGCCAGCAGCTTAGATTACACGGACAGTGAAGCTTTCTTT; CDR3: CASSLDYTDSEAFF
J: TRBJ1-1; size: few; V: TRBV30; D: .; DNA: TGTGCCTGGAGAAGTTCGAACACTGAAGCTTTCTTT; CDR3: CAWRSSNTEAFF
J: TRBJ1-1; size: .; V: TRBV2; D: TRBD1; DNA: TGTGCCAGCATCCCAGACAGGGCGGGGACTGAAGCTTTCTTT; CDR3: CASIPDRAGTEAFF
J: TRBJ1-2; size: once; V: TRBV6-6; D: TRBD1; DNA: TGTGCCAGCAGTCCCTCGACAGGGGCAATATATGGCTACACCTTC; CDR3: CASSPSTGAIYGYTF
J: TRBJ1-6; size: .; V: TRBV27; D: .; DNA: TGTGCCAGCAGTTTAGGACGGAATTCACCCCTCCACTTT; CDR3: CASSLGRNSPLHF
J: TRBJ2-5; size: few; V: TRBV18; D: .; DNA: TGTGCCAGCTCACCGAGAGGGAACCAAGAGACCCAGTACTTC; CDR3: CASSPRGNQETQYF
J: TRBJ2-5; size: .; V: TRBV20-1; D: .; DNA: TGCAGTGCTGGGGAGGAGACCCAGTACTTC; CDR3: CSAGEETQYF
J: TRBJ2-7; size: few; V: TRBV19; D: .; DNA: TGTGCCAGTAGTGCCCAGGACGGTTACGAGCAGTACTTC; CDR3: CASSAQDGYEQYF
J: TRBJ1-1; size: .; V: TRBV7-2; D: .; DNA: TGTGCCAGCAGCTCTCACAGGGTTCGGAACACTGAAGCTTTCTTT; CDR3: CASSSHRVRNTEAFF
J: TRBJ2-1; size: .; V: TRBV9; D: TRBD2; DNA: TGTGCCAGCAGGGACCTGACTAGCGGGCCATACAATGAGCAGTTCTTC; CDR3: CASRDLTSGPYNEQFF
J: TRBJ2-5; size: once; V: TRBV4-3; D: .; DNA: TGCGCCAGCAGCCGGGGAGCGGAACCCCAAGAGACCCAGTACTTC; CDR3: CASSRGAEPQETQYF
J: TRBJ2-3; size: .; V: TRBV29-1; D: .; DNA: TGCAGCGTTGTTGGGGCTCTGGGTGACAGGCCACAGGCAGATACGCAGTATTTT; CDR3: CSVVGALGDRPQADTQYF
J: TRBJ1-4; size: .; V: TRBV30; D: TRBD1; DNA: TGTGCCTGGAGACACATCGGAGGGGACAGCGTTTTT; CDR3: CAWRHIGGDSVF
J: TRBJ2-1; size: .; V: TRBV30; D: TRBD1; DNA: TGTGCCTGGAACAGGGGAACTCTCAATGAGCAGTTCTTC; CDR3: CAWNRGTLNEQFF
J: TRBJ2-5; size: few; V: TRBV29-1; D: .; DNA: TGCAGCGTTGATTCAGGGGCGCGGGAGACCCAGTACTTC; CDR3: CSVDSGARETQYF
J: TRBJ1-2; size: few; V: TRBV30; D: TRBD1; DNA: TGTGCCTGGACACCGACAGGGGACAGCTACACCTTC; CDR3: CAWTPTGDSYTF
J: TRBJ1-2; size: few; V: TRBV29-1; D: TRBD1; DNA: TGCAGCGTTGAAACCCTAGGGACAGGGAACTATGGCTACACCTTC; CDR3: CSVETLGTGNYGYTF
J: TRBJ2-5; size: .; V: TRBV7-8; D: TRBD2; DNA: TGTGCCAGCAGCTTAATCGGGACTAGCCAAGAGACCCAGTACTTC; CDR3: CASSLIGTSQETQYF
J: TRBJ2-7; size: .; V: TRBV6-1; D: TRBD1; DNA: TGTGCCAGCAGTGAACCGGACAGGGTTCCCTACGAGCAGTACTTC; CDR3: CASSEPDRVPYEQYF
J: TRBJ1-2; size: .; V: TRBV30; D: TRBD1; DNA: TGTGCCTGGGGACAGGAGTTAAACTATGGCTACACCTTC; CDR3: CAWGQELNYGYTF
J: TRBJ2-1; size: .; V: TRBV29-1; D: TRBD2; DNA: TGCAGCGTTGGGGGGACTAGCGGGACGAATGAGCAGTTCTTC; CDR3: CSVGGTSGTNEQFF
J: TRBJ2-7; size: .; V: TRBV30; D: .; DNA: TGTGCCTGGAGTGTAGGAAGAAGAAGCTCCTACGAGCAGTACTTC; CDR3: CAWSVGRRSSYEQYF
J: TRBJ2-7; size: .; V: TRBV30; D: TRBD1; DNA: TGTGCCTGGAGTGTGACAGGGACCCACGAGCAGTACTTC; CDR3: CAWSVTGTHEQYF
J: TRBJ1-2; size: .; V: TRBV7-9; D: .; DNA: TGTGCCAGCGTAGACGGCTTTAGGGGGTATGGCTACACCTTC; CDR3: CASVDGFRGYGYTF
J: TRBJ2-1; size: once; V: TRBV6-5; D: .; DNA: TGTGCCAGCAGTTACAGCGGAAACGAGCAGTTCTTC; CDR3: CASSYSGNEQFF
J: TRBJ2-7; size: .; V: TRBV4-3; D: .; DNA: TGCGCCAGCAGCCAAGATAGCGACTACCCGAGCTCCTACGAGCAGTACTTC; CDR3: CASSQDSDYPSSYEQYF
J: TRBJ2-7; size: .; V: TRBV5-4; D: .; DNA: TGTGCCAGCAGCTTGGGGGTCCGTTCCTACGAGCAGTACTTC; CDR3: CASSLGVRSYEQYF
J: TRBJ2-1; size: .; V: TRBV5-1; D: .; DNA: TGCGCCAGCAGCTTTCTCTCTTCTTACAATGAGCAGTTCTTC; CDR3: CASSFLSSYNEQFF
J: TRBJ1-5; size: few; V: TRBV5-6; D: TRBD1; DNA: TGTGCCAGCAGCTCGGGACAGGGCCTTAGCGATCAGCCCCAGCATTTT; CDR3: CASSSGQGLSDQPQHF
J: TRBJ2-7; size: once; V: TRBV4-2; D: TRBD1; DNA: TGTGCCAGCAGCCCAAGTACAGGGGGCTCCTACGAGCAGTACTTC; CDR3: CASSPSTGGSYEQYF
J: TRBJ2-2; size: .; V: TRBV5-1; D: .; DNA: TGCGCCAGCAGTGAGGTTACCACCGGGGAGCTGTTTTTT; CDR3: CASSEVTTGELFF
J: TRBJ2-1; size: .; V: TRBV9; D: .; DNA: TGTGCCAGCAGCGTCAGGGGGACTTCATACAATGAGCAGTTCTTC; CDR3: CASSVRGTSYNEQFF
J: TRBJ1-5; size: .; V: TRBV30; D: TRBD1; DNA: TGTGCCTGGAGTTACTCCAGGGGGGGTCAGCCCCAGCATTTT; CDR3: CAWSYSRGGQPQHF
J: TRBJ2-5; size: few; V: TRBV7-8; D: .; DNA: TGTGCCAGCAGCTACCAAGAGACCCAGTACTTC; CDR3: CASSYQETQYF
J: TRBJ1-5; size: .; V: TRBV5-6; D: .; DNA: TGTGCCAGCAGCTTGGGACAGACTAGCAATCAGCCCCAGCATTTT; CDR3: CASSLGQTSNQPQHF
J: TRBJ1-2; size: .; V: TRBV30; D: .; DNA: TGTGCCTGCATCAGTGGCTGGGGCTACACCTTC; CDR3: CACISGWGYTF
J: TRBJ1-3; size: .; V: TRBV30; D: .; DNA: TGTGCCTGGAGTGCGCTGGGGGACTCTGGAAACACCATATATTTT; CDR3: CAWSALGDSGNTIYF
J: TRBJ1-1; size: .; V: TRBV9; D: .; DNA: TGTGCCAGCAGCGTAGCTACCCCCGGGGCTGAAGCTTTCTTT; CDR3: CASSVATPGAEAFF
J: TRBJ1-6; size: .; V: TRBV7-9; D: .; DNA: TGTGCCAGCAGCCGGAGAGGAGCCTCAAATTCACCCCTCCACTTT; CDR3: CASSRRGASNSPLHF
J: TRBJ1-5; size: .; V: TRBV7-2; D: .; DNA: TGTGCCAGCAGCTTAGGGGGAGGGTATGATCAGCCCCAGCATTTT; CDR3: CASSLGGGYDQPQHF
J: TRBJ2-3; size: .; V: TRBV5-1; D: .; DNA: TGCGCCAGCAGCGATGGACCAGCGGCAGATACGCAGTATTTT; CDR3: CASSDGPAADTQYF
J: TRBJ2-5; size: few; V: TRBV4-2; D: TRBD2; DNA: TGTGCCAGCAGCCAAGACCTCCGCGGGGGGGCCGGGGAGACCCAGTACTTC; CDR3: CASSQDLRGGAGETQYF
J: TRBJ2-7; size: .; V: TRBV30; D: .; DNA: TGTGCCTGGAGTAGTGAGGGAAAGGGATCCTACGAGCAGTACTTC; CDR3: CAWSSEGKGSYEQYF
J: TRBJ2-5; size: few; V: TRBV11-2; D: .; DNA: TGTGCCAGCAGCCTCACGCAAGAGACCCAGTACTTC; CDR3: CASSLTQETQYF
J: TRBJ1-2; size: .; V: TRBV29-1; D: .; DNA: TGCAGCGTTGCAGGGTTGGGGGCTAACTATGGCTACACCTTC; CDR3: CSVAGLGANYGYTF
J: TRBJ2-4; size: .; V: TRBV10-3; D: .; DNA: TGTGCCATCAGTGAGCGGAGGTTGGGGGATCTAGCCAAAAACATTCAGTACTTC; CDR3: CAISERRLGDLAKNIQYF